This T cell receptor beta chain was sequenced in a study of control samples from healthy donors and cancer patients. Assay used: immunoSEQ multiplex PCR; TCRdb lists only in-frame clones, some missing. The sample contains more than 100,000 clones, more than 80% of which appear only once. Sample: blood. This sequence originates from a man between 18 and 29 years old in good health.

The CDR3 bases are TGCGCCAGCAAGCTGAACACTGAAGCTTTCTTT. Its protein product is CASKLNTEAFF. J is TRBJ1-1 and V is TRBV5-1; no reliable D call. Germline lookup yields CDR1 SGHRS and CDR2 YFSETQ. The CDR3 totals 11 residues. V was shortened by 6 bases and J by 0 bases, with 3 bases between the two germline ends.